This is a list of T cell receptor beta chains from one sample in a study of T cell responses to AZD1222 COVID-19 vaccine. TCRdb's table, derived via immunoSEQ multiplex PCR, lists solely in-frame clones and lacks some. The sample has roughly 200,000 clones, about 90% seen once. Sequencing used peripheral blood, obtained on day 0 of AZD1222 vaccination. The receptors come from an adult in good health. The CDR3 runs from the conserved cysteine through the conserved F or W. Each record gives: J gene, D gene, V gene, CDR3 length, clone size, CDR3 protein, CDR3 DNA. A D gene is named only where the DNA matches it firmly. For some rows the clone size is stated as once, few or many, or as a class when expanded; others skip it.

J: TRBJ2-2; D: NA; V: TRBV5-1; length: 14; size: NA; CDR3: CASSLAGDTGELFF; DNA: TGCGCCAGCAGCTTGGCAGGAGACACCGGGGAGCTGTTTTTT
J: TRBJ2-7; D: TRBD2; V: TRBV30; length: 15; size: NA; CDR3: CAWTPLGLGGYEQYF; DNA: TGTGCCTGGACCCCTCTGGGACTAGGGGGCTACGAGCAGTACTTC
J: TRBJ1-1; D: NA; V: TRBV7-2; length: 14; size: few; CDR3: CASTIGGQNTEAFF; DNA: TGTGCCTCCACCATCGGGGGACAAAACACTGAAGCTTTCTTT
J: TRBJ2-6; D: TRBD2; V: TRBV30; length: 17; size: NA; CDR3: CAWSDVAGSPGANVLTF; DNA: TGTGCCTGGAGTGATGTAGCGGGGTCCCCTGGGGCCAACGTCCTGACTTTC
J: TRBJ1-5; D: NA; V: TRBV21-1; length: 14; size: NA; CDR3: CASRGYLGNQPQHF; DNA: TGTGCCTCCCGTGGGTACCTCGGCAATCAGCCCCAGCATTTT
J: TRBJ2-5; D: TRBD1; V: TRBV15; length: 15; size: NA; CDR3: CATSSASGGPETQYF; DNA: TGTGCCACCAGCAGCGCGTCAGGGGGCCCCGAGACCCAGTACTTC
J: TRBJ1-1; D: NA; V: TRBV2; length: 14; size: NA; CDR3: CASSYRAGNTEAFF; DNA: TGTGCCAGCAGTTACAGGGCAGGGAACACTGAAGCTTTCTTT
J: TRBJ1-2; D: TRBD1; V: TRBV30; length: 15; size: NA; CDR3: CAWSVPGQGEDGYTF; DNA: TGTGCCTGGAGTGTACCGGGACAGGGCGAGGATGGCTACACCTTC
J: TRBJ1-5; D: TRBD1; V: TRBV7-8; length: 15; size: NA; CDR3: CASSEGQGRGQPQHF; DNA: TGTGCCAGCAGCGAGGGACAGGGAAGGGGCCAGCCCCAGCATTTT
J: TRBJ2-7; D: NA; V: TRBV29-1; length: 16; size: NA; CDR3: CSVESRGDVSSYEQYF; DNA: TGCAGCGTTGAAAGCCGCGGGGACGTATCCTCCTACGAGCAGTACTTC